This TCR beta chain was captured by sequencing in a study of beta chain features in type 1 diabetes. Findings and caveats of the study: Type 1 diabetes patients had TCRB CDR3s that were shorter (moderately but significantly so) in all four CD4+ subsets. High TCR expression in some cells could lead to their over-representation in cDNA sequencing.

Expressed TCRB transcripts were sequenced, since all the RNA that had been isolated was reverse transcribed. On average, stem cell-like memory T cell samples had 1 million or so reads. Assay: immunoSEQ multiplex PCR; the TCRdb copy retains only in-frame clones and omits some. This repertoire shows approximately 120,000 clones, 30% to 40% found once; its top ten account for over 0.05%. With regard to this clone: Its specificity is not known.

In germline, CDR1 is SGHNT, CDR2 YYREEE (reference sequence). V dropped 4 bases and J dropped 7; count of bases not matched to a gene: 10. The CDR3 contains 16 residues. The material sequenced was stem cell memory CD4+ T cells from blood. V usage is TRBV5-4 and J usage is TRBJ2-6; 8 bases match TRBD2. The TCR comes from a woman under 30 in good health. CDR3 region: CASSPHNGGDANVLTF. In DNA, the CDR3 is TGTGCCAGCAGCCCACATAACGGGGGGGACGCCAACGTCCTGACTTTC.